Listed here are 25 T cell receptor beta chains from one sample, sequenced in a study of blood T cells in healthy people across ages. Next came a second PCR, run for about 7 to 11 cycles, which used a sample-barcoded 5' primer along with a J-beta primer mix. TCRdb fed the 5' RACE reads into MiXCR, producing one record per CDR3 protein. The data show 650,000 to 800,000 distinct CDR3 sequences, around 42% seen once. Sequencing was performed on blood. The source of these receptors is a man in his sixties in good health.

This sequence joins TRBV28 and TRBJ2-5; the D gene is possibly TRBD1 (6 bases). Germline assignment: CDR1 MDHEN and CDR2 SYDVKM. Trimming took off 4 bases at V and 2 bases at J, with 11 bases between the two ends. The CDR3 contains 14 residues. CDR3 nucleotide sequence: TGTGCCAGCAGTTGGGGGACAAATCAAGAGACCCAGTACTTC. Translation gives CASSWGTNQETQYF. The whole variable domain, filled in from reference TRBV28 and TRBJ2-5, reads DVKVTQSSRYLVKRTGEKVFLECVQDMDHENMFWYRQDPGLGLRLIYFSYDVKMKEKGDIPEGYSVSREKKERFSLILESASTNQTSMYLCASSWGTNQETQYFGPGTRLLVL.

The CDR3 DNA is TGTGCCAGCAGCTTATTCCGGGGAAGCCAAGAGACCCAGTTCTTC. Translating it yields CASSLFRGSQETQFF. This sequence joins TRBV7-6 and TRBJ2-5, with D possibly being TRBD2 (5 bases). The J call could be wrong; TRBJ2-1 is a better fit for the DNA end. Per germline, CDR1 SGHVS and CDR2 FNYEAQ. CDR3 length equals 15 residues.

There are a few counts of this clonotype. The chain couples TRBV4-3 to TRBJ2-7; 9 nucleotides agree with TRBD2. This CDR3 region has 18 residues. Looked up from germline, CDR1 is LGHNA and CDR2 is YSLEER. The trim removed 0 bases at V and 2 bases at J, leaving 11 bases unmatched. This chain's CDR3 is CASSQEYSGGVYPYEQYF. Here the CDR3 DNA reads TGCGCCAGCAGCCAAGAGTATAGCGGGGGCGTTTACCCCTACGAGCAGTACTTC.

J is TRBJ2-5 and V is TRBV7-9; TRBD2 is a possible D gene (6 bases). The J call is in doubt because the DNA end fits TRBJ2-7 better. The germline gives CDR1 SEHNR, CDR2 FQNEAQ (reference sequence). This CDR3 is built from 13 residues. CDR3 DNA sequence: TGTGCCAGCAGCTTACCGCGGGGTAACGAGCAGTACTTC. It is translated as CASSLPRGNEQYF.

The rearrangement uses TRBV7-2 and TRBJ2-7; TRBD1 aligns across 9 bases. The germline CDR1 and CDR2 sequences are SGHTA and FQGNSA. V shed 4 bases and J 0 bases; nucleotides not matched to a gene: 13. The CDR3 covers 18 residues. This CDR3 is CASSSATGGNRYSYEQYF. CDR3 coding DNA: TGTGCCAGCAGCTCAGCGACAGGGGGTAATCGCTACTCCTACGAGCAGTACTTC.

This rearrangement joins TRBV7-8 to TRBJ1-6; D ambiguous. Looked up from germline, CDR1 is SGHVS and CDR2 is FQNEAQ. CDR3 length equals 13 residues. V was shortened by 5 bases and J by 3 bases, with 5 bases between the two germline ends. CDR3 protein: CASSPDYNSPLHF. The CDR3 DNA reads TGTGCCAGCAGCCCAGACTATAATTCACCCCTCCACTTT.

This sequence joins TRBV24-1 and TRBJ1-1, with a tentative D call TRBD1 (5 bases). CDR3 length equals 12 residues. V shed 4 bases and J shed 4 bases, with 6 bases lying between them. Germline CDR1 reads KGHDR; CDR2 reads SFDVKD. CDR3 in DNA: TGTGCCACCAGTGAGGGGACCACTGAAGCTTTCTTT. Translated, it gives CATSEGTTEAFF.

The J gene is TRBJ1-1, the V gene TRBV5-1; D is unresolved. Germline V gives CDR1 SGHRS, CDR2 YFSETQ. Trimming shortened V by 0 bases and J by 1 base, and 7 bases separated the two germline ends. This CDR3 is 14 amino acids long. CDR3 loop: CASSLGPTNTEAFF. CDR3 in DNA: TGCGCCAGCAGCTTGGGTCCCACGAACACTGAAGCTTTCTTT.

The chain is built from TRBV9 and TRBJ2-7; TRBD2 matches 8 bases. Matching the DNA end better, TRBJ2-5 makes the J call doubtful. Germline V gene data show CDR1 as SGDLS and CDR2 as YYNGEE. The CDR3 runs 14 residues. This CDR3 is CASSPTSVTETQYF. For the CDR3, the DNA is TGTGCCAGCAGCCCGACTAGCGTCACCGAGACCCAGTACTTC.

J is TRBJ2-7 and V is TRBV5-1; D possibly uses TRBD1 or TRBD2 (5 bases each). The germline V gene has CDR1 SGHRS and CDR2 YFSETQ. The V gene lost 2 bases and the J gene lost 5 bases, with 17 bases spanning the gap. The CDR3 runs to 15 residues. The chain's CDR3 is CASSFMVRDADEQYF. The CDR3 DNA follows: TGCGCCAGCAGCTTTATGGTAAGGGACGCGGACGAGCAGTACTTC.

The count of this clonotype is one. This chain's CDR3 is CASTSGGRYGYTF. The CDR3 DNA reads TGTGCCAGCACCTCGGGAGGGAGATATGGCTACACCTTC. The chain recombines TRBV12-3 or TRBV12-4 with TRBJ1-2; D unclear. Deletions cut 7 bases from V and 5 bases from J, with 14 bases between. This CDR3 is 13 amino acids long.

To note about this clonotype: Possible read error: a much larger clone is one base away. The rearrangement uses TRBV25-1 and TRBJ2-7; no clear D. Trimming removed 1 base from V and 5 bases from J, with 12 bases in between. Looked up from germline, CDR1 is MGHDK and CDR2 is SYGVNS. This CDR3 is 14 amino acids long. In nucleotides, the CDR3 is TGTGCCAGCAGTGAATCCGTATTCACCGACGAGCAGTACTTC. Translated, it gives CASSESVFTDEQYF.

The chain joins TRBV7-2 to TRBJ2-3; 9 nucleotides agree with TRBD2. With V trimmed by 1 base and J by 4 bases, 6 bases remained unmatched. The CDR3 covers 16 residues. CDR1 and CDR2 (germline): SGHTA, FQGNSA. The CDR3 DNA reads TGTGCCAGCAGCTTAGTGGCGGGGGGGCCTTCAGATACGCAGTATTTT. Translated: CASSLVAGGPSDTQYF.

This clonotype has just a few counts. The rearrangement uses TRBV12-3 or TRBV12-4 and TRBJ1-5, with TRBD1 matching over 7 bases. The V segment lost 6 bases and the J segment 4 bases; nucleotides outside the gene matches: 12. The CDR3 consists of 16 residues. The CDR3 nucleotides are TGTGCCAGCAGACCCAGTACAGGGGCGGGTAATCAGCCCCAGCATTTT. Its protein is CASRPSTGAGNQPQHF.

V gene TRBV12-3 or TRBV12-4 combines with J gene TRBJ1-2; no definite D call. The CDR3 has 12 residues. V was shortened by 10 bases and J by 4 bases, with 13 bases between the two germline ends. The CDR3 is CATAKGLYGYTF. CDR3 sequence (DNA): TGTGCCACCGCGAAAGGGCTCTATGGCTACACCTTC.

The table lists this clonotype with a few counts. Here the CDR3 DNA reads TGCGCCAGCAGCCAAGGGTTGTTGGCAGGGGGGAATGAGCAGTTCTTC. It codes for CASSQGLLAGGNEQFF. The gene calls are TRBV4-3 and TRBJ2-1, with a weak D call TRBD1 (7 bases). V dropped 1 base and J dropped 7 bases, with 17 bases sitting between them. The CDR3 is 16 residues long. Germline CDR1 reads LGHNA; CDR2 reads YSLEER.

Only a few counts were recorded for this clonotype. This chain connects TRBV15 to TRBJ2-3, with 8 positions matching TRBD1. This CDR3 comprises 13 residues. The J segment lost 2 bases and the V segment lost 10 bases, leaving 5 bases of the junction unmatched. Germline V gene data show CDR1 as LNHNV and CDR2 as YYDKDF (reference sequence). CDR3 nucleotide sequence: TGTGCCATTCGGACAGGGACCACAGATACGCAGTATTTT. Its translation: CAIRTGTTDTQYF.

This clonotype has ten or more counts. V and J are TRBV20-1 and TRBJ2-3; 7 bases are a match to TRBD2. This CDR3 has 13 residues. J lost 6 bases, V lost 5 bases, and 8 bases had no gene match. Per the germline V gene, CDR1 is DFQATT and CDR2 is SNEGSKA (reference sequence). The CDR3 is CSAPFTSVDTQYF. CDR3 in DNA: TGCAGTGCTCCCTTCACTAGCGTCGATACGCAGTATTTT.

V is TRBV6-2 or TRBV6-3 and J is TRBJ2-5, with TRBD2 matching over 7 bases. The CDR3 is 16 amino acids. The germline V gene encodes CDR1 MNHEY and CDR2 SVGEGT. Trimming took 8 bases from V and 0 from J; bases not matched to a gene: 12. This chain's CDR3 is CASATGVAGDQETQYF. CDR3 nucleotide sequence: TGTGCCAGCGCTACCGGAGTGGCGGGGGACCAAGAGACCCAGTACTTC.

The chain couples TRBV4-3 to TRBJ1-4, with D perhaps TRBD1 (5 bases). V lost 0 bases and J 11 bases, leaving 10 bases between the germline ends. CDR1 is LGHNA, CDR2 YSLEER, per germline. The CDR3 has 13 residues. The CDR3 loop reads CASSQDYRDKLFF. The CDR3 DNA follows: TGCGCCAGCAGCCAAGATTATCGGGACAAACTGTTTTTT.

Only a few counts were recorded for this clonotype. The chain employs TRBV7-2 and TRBJ1-1, with D perhaps TRBD1 (5 bases). The CDR3 runs 13 residues. Per germline, CDR1 SGHTA and CDR2 FQGNSA. V lost 5 bases and J 2 bases, leaving 9 bases between the germline ends. CDR3 loop: CASSDDSNTEAFF. In DNA form, the CDR3 reads TGTGCCAGCAGCGACGACAGCAACACTGAAGCTTTCTTT.

This clonotype has only a few counts. The chain is built from TRBV20-1 and TRBJ2-7, with 9 bases that match TRBD2. Trimming cost V 5 bases and J 0 bases; bases outside gene matches: 5. In germline, CDR1 is DFQATT, CDR2 SNEGSKA (reference sequence). This CDR3 is built from 14 residues. The CDR3 nucleotides read TGCAGTGCTCCTAGCGGGGAGAGCTCCTACGAGCAGTACTTC. This gives the protein CSAPSGESSYEQYF.

This clonotype was observed at least ten times. This chain connects TRBV20-1 to TRBJ2-5; the D is unclear. The CDR3 is made up of 11 amino acids. V was shortened by 6 bases and J by 4 bases, with 9 bases between the two germline ends. Germline CDR1 is DFQATT and CDR2 is SNEGSKA (reference sequence). DNA for the CDR3: TGCAGTGCCCGAGGTCGAGAGACCCAGTACTTC. Translation gives CSARGRETQYF.

The chain recombines TRBV9 with TRBJ2-1; 7 bases map to TRBD2. V dropped 6 bases and J dropped 7; count of bases not matched to a gene: 13. Germline V gives CDR1 SGDLS, CDR2 YYNGEE. This CDR3 spans 15 amino acids. The CDR3 coding sequence is TGTGCCAGCACCGTTGGGGGGGGGTTGGGAAATGAGCAGTTCTTC. This translates into CASTVGGGLGNEQFF.

This chain links TRBV30 with TRBJ1-2; 10 nucleotides match TRBD1. CDR1 is GTSNPN and CDR2 is SVGIG in the germline V gene (reference sequence). The CDR3 has 15 amino acids. The trim removed 6 bases at V and 4 bases at J, leaving 11 bases unmatched. The CDR3 region has the DNA TGTGCCTGTCCGGGACAGGGGAGTCGAGGCTATGGCTACACCTTC. Translation gives CACPGQGSRGYGYTF.